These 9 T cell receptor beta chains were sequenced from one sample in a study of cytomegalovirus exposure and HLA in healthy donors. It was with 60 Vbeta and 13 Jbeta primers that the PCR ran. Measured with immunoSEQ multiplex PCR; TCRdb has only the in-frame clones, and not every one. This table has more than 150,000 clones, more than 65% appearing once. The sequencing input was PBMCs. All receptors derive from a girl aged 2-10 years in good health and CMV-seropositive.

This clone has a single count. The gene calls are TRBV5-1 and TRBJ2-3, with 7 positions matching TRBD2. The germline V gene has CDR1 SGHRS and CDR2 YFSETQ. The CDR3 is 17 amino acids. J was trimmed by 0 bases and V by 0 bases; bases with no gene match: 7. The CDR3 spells CASSLGPVRGSTDTQYF. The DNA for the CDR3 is TGCGCCAGCAGCTTGGGGCCAGTGCGGGGGAGCACAGATACGCAGTATTTT.

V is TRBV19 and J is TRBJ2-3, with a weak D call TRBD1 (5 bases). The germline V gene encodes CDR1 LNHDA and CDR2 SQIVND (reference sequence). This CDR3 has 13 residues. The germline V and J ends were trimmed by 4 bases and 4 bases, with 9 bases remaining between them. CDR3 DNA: TGTGCCAGTAGTACCCCAGGGCCAGATACGCAGTATTTT. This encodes CASSTPGPDTQYF.

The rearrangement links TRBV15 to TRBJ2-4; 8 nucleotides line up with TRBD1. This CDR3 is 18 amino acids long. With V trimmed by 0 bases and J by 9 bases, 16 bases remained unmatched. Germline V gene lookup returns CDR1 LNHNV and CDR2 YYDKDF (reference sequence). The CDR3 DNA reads TGTGCCACCAGCAGAGATCCAGGGGGTGACAGGGGAGGAGGCATTCAGTACTTC. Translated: CATSRDPGGDRGGGIQYF.

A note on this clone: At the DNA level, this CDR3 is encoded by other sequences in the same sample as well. The CDR3 DNA sequence: TGCGCCAGCAGCCAGGATCGCCCCGGACTAGCGGGAGTCGTCTCCTACGAGCAGTACTTC. It translates to CASSQDRPGLAGVVSYEQYF. The J gene is TRBJ2-7, the V gene TRBV4-1, with 13 bases lining up with TRBD2. Trimming took 3 bases from V and 0 from J; bases not matched to a gene: 14. Germline V lookup: CDR1 MGHRA, CDR2 YSYEKL. The CDR3 contains 20 residues.

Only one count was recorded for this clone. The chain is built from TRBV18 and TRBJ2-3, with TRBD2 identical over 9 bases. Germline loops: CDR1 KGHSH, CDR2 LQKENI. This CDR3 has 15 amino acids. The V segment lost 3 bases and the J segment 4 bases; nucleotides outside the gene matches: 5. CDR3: CASSPRGGQADTQYF. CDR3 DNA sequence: TGTGCCAGCTCACCGCGGGGGGGCCAGGCAGATACGCAGTATTTT.

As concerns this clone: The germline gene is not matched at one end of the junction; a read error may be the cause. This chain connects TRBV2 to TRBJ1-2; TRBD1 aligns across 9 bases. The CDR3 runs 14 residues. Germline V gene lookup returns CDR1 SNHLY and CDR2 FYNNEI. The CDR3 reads CASSEAGTGWKGTF. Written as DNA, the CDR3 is TGTGCCAGCAGTGAAGCGGGGACAGGGTGGAAAGGGACTTTC.

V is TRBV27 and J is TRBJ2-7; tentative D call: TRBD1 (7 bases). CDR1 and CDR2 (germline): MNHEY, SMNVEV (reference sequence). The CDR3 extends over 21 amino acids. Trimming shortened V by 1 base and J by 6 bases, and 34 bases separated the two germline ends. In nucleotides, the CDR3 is TGTGCCAGCAGTTTATTGCGCAGGGGGAGGCCAATGGATTTTAGGTCTTCCGAGCAGTACTTC. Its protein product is CASSLLRRGRPMDFRSSEQYF.

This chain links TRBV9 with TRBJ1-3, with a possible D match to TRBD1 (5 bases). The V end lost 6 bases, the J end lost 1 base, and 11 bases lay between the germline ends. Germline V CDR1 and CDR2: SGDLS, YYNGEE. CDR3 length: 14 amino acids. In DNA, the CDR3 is TGTGCCAGCAACCTGGGGGGTTCTGGAAACACCATATATTTT. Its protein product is CASNLGGSGNTIYF.

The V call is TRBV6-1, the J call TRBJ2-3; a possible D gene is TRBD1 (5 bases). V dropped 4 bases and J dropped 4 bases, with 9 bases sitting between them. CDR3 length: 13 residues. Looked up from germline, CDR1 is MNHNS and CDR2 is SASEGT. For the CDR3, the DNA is TGTGCCAGCAGTGCCTCACAGGCAGATACGCAGTATTTT. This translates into CASSASQADTQYF.